This T cell receptor beta chain was captured in a study of T cell responses to AZD1222 COVID-19 vaccine. Assay: immunoSEQ multiplex PCR; the TCRdb copy retains only in-frame clones and omits some. Among roughly 81,000 clones listed, 88% were seen once. CDR3 size: 13 residues. The V gene lost 4 bases and the J gene lost 2 bases, with 3 bases spanning the gap. Germline V gene sequence: CDR1 MNHEY, CDR2 SVGAGI. The TCR comes from an adult in good health. The chain recombines TRBV6-5 with TRBJ1-6; D not certain. The starting material was peripheral blood, obtained on day 0 of AZD1222 vaccination. CDR3 bases: TGTGCCAGCAGTTCCACCTATAATTCACCCCTCCACTTT. It codes for CASSSTYNSPLHF.